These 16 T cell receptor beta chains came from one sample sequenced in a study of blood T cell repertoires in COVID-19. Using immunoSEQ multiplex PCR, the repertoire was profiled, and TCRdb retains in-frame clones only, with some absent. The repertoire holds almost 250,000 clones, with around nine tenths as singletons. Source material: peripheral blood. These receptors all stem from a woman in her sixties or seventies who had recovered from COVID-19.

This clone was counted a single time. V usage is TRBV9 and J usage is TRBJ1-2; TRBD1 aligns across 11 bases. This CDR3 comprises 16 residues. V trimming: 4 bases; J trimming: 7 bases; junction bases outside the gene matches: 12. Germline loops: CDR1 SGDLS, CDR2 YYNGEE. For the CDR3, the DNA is TGTGCCAGCAGCCCGAATCCGGGACAGGGGGTAATTGGCTACACCTTC. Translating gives CASSPNPGQGVIGYTF. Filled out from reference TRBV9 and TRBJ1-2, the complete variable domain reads DSGVTQTPKHLITATGQRVTLRCSPRSGDLSVYWYQQSLDQGLQFLIQYYNGEERAKGNILERFSAQQFPDLHSELNLSSLELGDSALYFCASSPNPGQGVIGYTFGSGTRLTVV.

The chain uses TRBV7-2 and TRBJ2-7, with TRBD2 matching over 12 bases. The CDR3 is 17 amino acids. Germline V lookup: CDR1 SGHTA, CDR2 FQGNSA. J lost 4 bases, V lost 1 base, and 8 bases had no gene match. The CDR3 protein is CASSLGSSGRGKYEQYF. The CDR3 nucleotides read TGTGCCAGCAGCTTAGGTTCTAGCGGGAGGGGGAAGTACGAGCAGTACTTC.

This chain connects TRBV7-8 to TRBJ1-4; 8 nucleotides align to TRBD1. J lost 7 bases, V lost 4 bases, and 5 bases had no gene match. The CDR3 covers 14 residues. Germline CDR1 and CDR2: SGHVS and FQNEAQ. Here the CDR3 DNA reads TGTGCCAGCAGCTCGCAGGGGGCGTTTGAAAAACTGTTTTTT. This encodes CASSSQGAFEKLFF.

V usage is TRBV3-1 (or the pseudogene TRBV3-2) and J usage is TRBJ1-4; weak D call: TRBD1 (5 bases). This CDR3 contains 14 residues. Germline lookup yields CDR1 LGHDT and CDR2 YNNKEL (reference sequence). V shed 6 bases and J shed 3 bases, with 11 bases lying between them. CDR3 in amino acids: CASRLTGPNEKLFF. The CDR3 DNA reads TGTGCCAGCAGACTTACAGGCCCTAATGAAAAACTGTTTTTT.

The CDR3 reads CASSLITGNNEQFF. As DNA, the CDR3 is TGTGCCAGCAGCTTAATAACCGGGAACAATGAGCAGTTCTTC. The J gene is TRBJ2-1, the V gene TRBV7-3, with a weak D call TRBD2 (5 bases). Per germline, CDR1 SGHTA and CDR2 FQGTGA. This CDR3 region has 14 residues. V gave up 1 base and J gave up 5 bases, with 9 bases separating them.

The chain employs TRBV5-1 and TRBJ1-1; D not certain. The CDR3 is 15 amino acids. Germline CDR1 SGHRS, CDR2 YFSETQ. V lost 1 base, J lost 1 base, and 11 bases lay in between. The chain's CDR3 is CASSLMGLKNTEAFF. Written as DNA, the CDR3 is TGCGCCAGCAGCTTGATGGGCCTGAAGAACACTGAAGCTTTCTTT.

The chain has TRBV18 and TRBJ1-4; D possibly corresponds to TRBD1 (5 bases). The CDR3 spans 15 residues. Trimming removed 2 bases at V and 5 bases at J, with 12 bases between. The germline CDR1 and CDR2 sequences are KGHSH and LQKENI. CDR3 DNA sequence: TGTGCCAGCTCACCAGGCGGGGCTAGGAATGAAAAACTGTTTTTT. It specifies CASSPGGARNEKLFF.

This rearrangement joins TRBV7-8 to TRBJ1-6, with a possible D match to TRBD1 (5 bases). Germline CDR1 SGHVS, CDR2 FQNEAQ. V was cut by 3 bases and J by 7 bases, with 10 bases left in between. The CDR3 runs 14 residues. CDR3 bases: TGTGCCAGCAGCTTCACAGGTTTCAATTCACCCCTCCACTTT. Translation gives CASSFTGFNSPLHF.

The CDR3 here is CASSTTVNTEAFF. DNA of the CDR3: TGTGCCAGCTCAACGACAGTGAACACTGAAGCTTTCTTT. The chain has TRBV18 and TRBJ1-1; the D gene is possibly TRBD1 (5 bases). V shed 5 bases and J shed 0 bases, with 7 bases lying between them. The CDR3 has 13 residues. Germline CDR1 and CDR2: KGHSH and LQKENI. Combining the CDR3 with reference TRBV18 and TRBJ1-1 gives the whole variable domain NAGVMQNPRHLVRRRGQEARLRCSPMKGHSHVYWYRQLPEEGLKFMVYLQKENIIDESGMPKERFSAEFPKEGPSILRIQQVVRGDSAAYFCASSTTVNTEAFFGQGTRLTVV.

The CDR3 loop reads CASSQGEKLFF. For the CDR3, the DNA is TGTGCCAGCAGCCAGGGCGAAAAACTGTTTTTT. V and J are TRBV3-1 (or the pseudogene TRBV3-2) and TRBJ1-4; no clear D gene. Trimming removed 3 bases at V and 8 bases at J, with 4 bases between. The CDR3 consists of 11 residues. The V gene's germline CDR1 is LGHDT and CDR2 YNNKEL (reference sequence).

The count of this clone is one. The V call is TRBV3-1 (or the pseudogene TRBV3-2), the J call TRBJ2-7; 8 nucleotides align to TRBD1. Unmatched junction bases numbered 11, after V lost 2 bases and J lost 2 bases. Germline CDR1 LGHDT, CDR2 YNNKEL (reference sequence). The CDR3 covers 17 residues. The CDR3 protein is CASSQYRGKGSPYEQYF. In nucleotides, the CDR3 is TGTGCCAGCAGCCAATACAGGGGGAAGGGGAGCCCCTACGAGCAGTACTTC.

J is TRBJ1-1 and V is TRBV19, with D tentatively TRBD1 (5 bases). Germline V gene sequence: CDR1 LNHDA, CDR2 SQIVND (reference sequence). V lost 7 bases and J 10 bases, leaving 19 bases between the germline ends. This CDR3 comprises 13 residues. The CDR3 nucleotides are TGTGCCAGTACCCAAGCCCCGGGGGGGGGAGCTTTCTTT. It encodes CASTQAPGGGAFF.

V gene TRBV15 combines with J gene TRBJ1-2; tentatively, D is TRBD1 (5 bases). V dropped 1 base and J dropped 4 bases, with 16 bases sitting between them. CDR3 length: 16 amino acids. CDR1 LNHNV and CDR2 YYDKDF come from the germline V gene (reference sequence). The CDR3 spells CATSRAGVISGYGYTF. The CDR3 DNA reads TGTGCCACCAGCAGAGCGGGGGTCATAAGTGGCTATGGCTACACCTTC.

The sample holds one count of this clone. CDR3 residues: CASTDRGQRNTEAFF. The DNA of the CDR3 is TGTGCCAGCACGGACAGGGGGCAGAGGAACACTGAAGCTTTCTTT. The genes are TRBV6-5 and TRBJ1-1; 11 nucleotides line up with TRBD1. The CDR3 is made up of 15 amino acids. The germline gives CDR1 MNHEY, CDR2 SVGAGI. V shed 7 bases and J 1 base; nucleotides not matched to a gene: 5.

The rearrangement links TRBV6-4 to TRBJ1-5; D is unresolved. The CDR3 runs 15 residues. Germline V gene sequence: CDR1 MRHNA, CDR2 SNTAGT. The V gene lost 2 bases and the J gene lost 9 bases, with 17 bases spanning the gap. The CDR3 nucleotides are TGTGCCAGCAGTGACAGAAACAGAGTCTCTTGGCCCCAGCATTTT. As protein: CASSDRNRVSWPQHF.

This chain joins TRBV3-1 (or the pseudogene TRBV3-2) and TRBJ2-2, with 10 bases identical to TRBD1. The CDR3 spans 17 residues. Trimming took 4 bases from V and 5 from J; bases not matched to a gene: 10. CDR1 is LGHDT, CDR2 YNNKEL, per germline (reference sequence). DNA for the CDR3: TGTGCCAGCAGCCGACACTGGAGGACAGGGGGGACCGGGGAGCTGTTTTTT. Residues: CASSRHWRTGGTGELFF.